The clone carrying this T cell receptor beta chain was picked up many times. Its matching antigen is unknown. TCR beta CDR3 sequences were amplified from RNA transcripts. HTBI primers were used for first-round RT-PCR of the TCR CDR3. TCRdb itself ran the multiplex PCR reads through MiXCR, one entry per CDR3 protein. This table holds a few hundred thousand distinct CDR3 sequences, approximately 16% found once. The data stem from a study of T cells in Graves' hyperthyroidism and ophthalmopathy. Findings and limits, study-wide: Peripheral blood also featured most of the thyroid clonotypes expanded above 0.001.

Newly diagnosed hyperthyroidism patients aged 18 to 65 years had disease lasting under 2 months. Each diagnosis drew on symptoms, thyroxine, TRAb, thyroid ultrasound and orbital computed tomography findings. The germline gives CDR1 MNHEY, CDR2 SMNVEV (reference sequence). There are 14 residues in the CDR3. V shed 5 bases and J 6 bases; nucleotides not matched to a gene: 6. Sequencing was carried out using blood. The chain carries TRBV27 and TRBJ2-7, with 11 bases matching TRBD2. This TCR came from a man between 40 and 49 years old with Graves' hyperthyroidism. DNA for the CDR3: TGTGCCAGCAGTATAGCGGGAGGGCCTTTCGAGCAGTACTTC. Protein: CASSIAGGPFEQYF.